These T cell receptor beta chains were read from a single sample in a study of T cells after somatic rescue of genetic block. Method: immunoSEQ multiplex PCR; TCRdb's copy keeps in-frame clones and lacks some. The data show over 55,000 clones, roughly 94% seen once. Sequencing was performed on peripheral blood mononuclear cells (PBMCs). Receptors were obtained from a man aged 40-49 years. Each CDR3 is given with its conserved first and last residue. The D gene is left open where the match is weak. Rows give clone size only sometimes, using once, few, many, or a class for an expanded clone.

-,TRBJ2-7,TRBV5-5,-,TGTGCCAGCAGCATAGACGGGATCCTCTACGAGCAGTACTTC,CASSIDGILYEQYF
-,TRBJ1-1,TRBV27,-,TGTGCCAGCAGCTTCGGGGCGGGGGGTGAAGCTTTCTTT,CASSFGAGGEAFF
-,TRBJ1-2,TRBV10-2,-,TGCGCCAGCAGGGGGTCTCATGGCTACACCTTC,CASRGSHGYTF
TRBD1,TRBJ1-2,TRBV5-6,-,TGTGCCAGCAGCTTGGAGGAGGGGGCCGGCTATGGCTACACCTTC,CASSLEEGAGYGYTF
-,TRBJ1-2,TRBV5-5,once,TGTGCCAGCAGCGAACCGGGACGCGGCCTAGAGCGGGGCACCTTC,CASSEPGRGLERGTF
-,TRBJ1-3,TRBV30,-,TGTGCCTCCCCAGACTACTCTGGAAACACCATATATTTT,CASPDYSGNTIYF
-,TRBJ2-7,TRBV10-2,-,TGCGCCAGCAGTGAGGAGAGGCAGGGTTACGAGCAGTACTTC,CASSEERQGYEQYF
TRBD1,TRBJ2-7,TRBV5-1,-,TGCGCCAGCAGCTTGGCCGAGGACAGGGCCTCCTACGAGCAGTACTTC,CASSLAEDRASYEQYF
-,TRBJ2-1,TRBV7-6,-,TGTGCCAGCAGCGACGAGGCTATAAGCCAAACTGAGCAGTTCTTC,CASSDEAISQTEQFF
-,TRBJ2-6,TRBV4-1,-,TGCGCCAGCAGCTCCGGTAGCTCTGGGGCCAACGTCCTGACTTTC,CASSSGSSGANVLTF